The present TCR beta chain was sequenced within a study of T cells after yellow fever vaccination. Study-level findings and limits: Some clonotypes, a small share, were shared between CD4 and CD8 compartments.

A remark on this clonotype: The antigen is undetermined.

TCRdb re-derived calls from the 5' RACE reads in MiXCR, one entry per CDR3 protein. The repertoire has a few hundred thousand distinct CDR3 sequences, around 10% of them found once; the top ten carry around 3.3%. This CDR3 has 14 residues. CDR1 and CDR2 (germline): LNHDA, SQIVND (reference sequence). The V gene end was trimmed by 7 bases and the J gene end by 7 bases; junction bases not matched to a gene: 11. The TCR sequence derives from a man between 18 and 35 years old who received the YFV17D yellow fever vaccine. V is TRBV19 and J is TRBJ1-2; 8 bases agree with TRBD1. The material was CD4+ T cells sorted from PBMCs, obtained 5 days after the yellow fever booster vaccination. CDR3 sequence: CASNPDRVLSGYTF. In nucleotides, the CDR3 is TGTGCCAGTAACCCGGACAGGGTTTTATCTGGCTACACCTTC.